This T cell receptor beta chain was retrieved from a study of regulatory T cells in long-lasting Graves disease. Construction of TCR beta libraries relied on iRepertoire HTBI primers and on Arm-PCR targeting CDR3 regions. MiXCR was run by TCRdb on the multiplex PCR reads, yielding one entry per CDR3 protein. The table has 400,000 to 500,000 distinct CDR3 sequences, approximately 16% seen once; the top ten hold about a quarter. Trimming stripped 4 bases from V and 1 base from J, with 12 bases between. The CDR3 extends over 15 amino acids. In germline, CDR1 is MDHEN, CDR2 SYDVKM. The sample holds many counts of this clonotype. The time point: newly diagnosed GD, antithyroid drugs for less than 3 months. From RNA extracted from PBMCs, the TCR library was made. These data also formed part of another study, on T cells in Graves' hyperthyroidism and ophthalmopathy.

The receptor's source is a woman younger than 35 with Graves disease. This specimen was peripheral blood mononuclear cells (PBMCs), taken at new diagnosis, from a patient treated with antithyroid drugs. This chain joins TRBV28 and TRBJ2-3; tentatively, D is TRBD1 (5 bases). The DNA of the CDR3 is TGTGCCAGCAGTTCCGTACAGGTTGGCACAGATACGCAGTATTTT. Translated, it gives CASSSVQVGTDTQYF.